This TCR beta chain was recorded in a study of OX40 agonist ivuxolimab in advanced cancers. Study findings and constraints: Within 6 weeks, CD4+ and CD8+ blood T cells expanded clonally at 0.1 to 3.0 mg/kg.

Method: immunoSEQ multiplex PCR; TCRdb's copy keeps in-frame clones and lacks some. The repertoire holds about 20,000 clones, 88% seen once, with approximately 12% in the top ten. By sample share, this clone is large. What it recognizes is unknown. Germline-derived CDR1 and CDR2 are MNHEY and SMNVEV (reference sequence). V lost 10 bases and J lost 2, with 24 bases in between. The CDR3 is made up of 16 amino acids. The V and J genes are TRBV27 and TRBJ2-7, with no clear D. This TCR derives from an adult with an advanced solid tumor such as melanoma, head and neck, liver or kidney cancer. Source: CD4+ or CD8+ T cells sorted from blood, taken in a trial of the OX40 agonist ivuxolimab. As DNA, the CDR3 is TGTGCCAACCCTCCCCCCTTTGGTGAGCTTACCTACGAGCAGTACTTC. This gives the protein CANPPPFGELTYEQYF.